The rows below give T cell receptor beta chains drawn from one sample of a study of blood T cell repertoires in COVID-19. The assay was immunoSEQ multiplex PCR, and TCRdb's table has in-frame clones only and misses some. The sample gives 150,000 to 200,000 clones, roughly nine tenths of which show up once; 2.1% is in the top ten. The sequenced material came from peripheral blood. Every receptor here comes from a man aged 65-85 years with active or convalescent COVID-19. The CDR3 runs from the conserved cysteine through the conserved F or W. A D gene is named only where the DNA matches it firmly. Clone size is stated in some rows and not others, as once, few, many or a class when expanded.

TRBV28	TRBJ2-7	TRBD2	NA	CASSLTSGRITYEQYF	TGTGCCAGCAGTTTGACTAGCGGGAGGATCACCTACGAGCAGTACTTC
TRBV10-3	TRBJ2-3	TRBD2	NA	CAISVSSGGIDTQYF	TGTGCCATCAGTGTTTCTAGCGGGGGTATAGATACGCAGTATTTT
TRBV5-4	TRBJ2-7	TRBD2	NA	CASSPHSGGLYEQYF	TGTGCCAGCAGCCCACATAGCGGGGGGTTATACGAGCAGTACTTC
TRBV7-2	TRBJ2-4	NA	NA	CASSYDARQFSSKNIQYF	TGTGCCAGCAGCTACGATGCGAGACAGTTTAGCTCTAAAAACATTCAGTACTTC
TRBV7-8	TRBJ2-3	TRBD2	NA	CASSLTGGPENTQYF	TGTGCCAGCAGCTTAACGGGAGGGCCGGAGAATACGCAGTATTTT
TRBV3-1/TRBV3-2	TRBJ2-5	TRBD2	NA	CASLSSGGSGTQYF	TGTGCCAGCTTATCGAGTGGCGGGAGTGGGACCCAGTACTTC
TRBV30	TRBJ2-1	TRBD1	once	CAWNSGTGLYNEQFF	TGTGCCTGGAATTCCGGGACAGGTCTTTACAATGAGCAGTTCTTC
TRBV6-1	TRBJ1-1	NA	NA	CASSETGEAFF	TGTGCCAGCAGTGAAACAGGAGAAGCTTTCTTT
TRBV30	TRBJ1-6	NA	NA	CAWSGGRLDYNSPLHF	TGTGCCTGGAGTGGCGGCCGTCTTGACTATAATTCACCCCTCCACTTT
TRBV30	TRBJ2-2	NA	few	CAWNPGSSNTGELFF	TGTGCCTGGAACCCAGGGTCATCGAACACCGGGGAGCTGTTTTTT
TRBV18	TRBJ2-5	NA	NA	CASSPYTKQETQYF	TGTGCCAGCTCACCTTACACTAAACAAGAGACCCAGTACTTC
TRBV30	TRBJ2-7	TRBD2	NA	CAWSSPSGLSSYEQYF	TGTGCCTGGAGTTCCCCTAGCGGGCTAAGCTCCTACGAGCAGTACTTC